This record concerns one T cell receptor beta chain sequence. The data originate from a study of siplizumab effects on memory and regulatory T cells. CDR3 length: 14 residues. From germline, CDR1 is SEHNR and CDR2 FQNEAQ (reference sequence). The V and J ends lost 5 bases and 7 bases, in that order; junction bases with no gene match: 7. This table comes from immunoSEQ multiplex PCR, and its TCRdb copy is limited to in-frame clones, with some not included. In the table there are around 110,000 clones, roughly 94% of which are singletons. What was sequenced was non-Treg CD4+ T cells sorted from blood. The chain couples TRBV7-9 to TRBJ1-5, with 8 positions matching TRBD1. The receptor was derived from a human donor in good health. CDR3 sequence reads: CASSPGQGEQPQHF. The CDR3 DNA is TGTGCCAGCAGCCCCGGACAGGGAGAGCAGCCCCAGCATTTT.